This entry lists 32 T cell receptor beta chains sequenced from one sample in a study of beta chain features in type 1 diabetes. All of the isolated RNA was reverse transcribed, so expressed TCRB transcripts were sequenced. The protocol was immunoSEQ multiplex PCR, while the TCRdb copy is restricted to in-frame clones and leaves out a portion. The sample yields just over 150,000 clones, around 10% seen once. The sequenced material came from central memory CD4+ T cells from blood. Every receptor here comes from a man younger than 30 in good health.

This sequence joins TRBV5-1 and TRBJ2-1, with 11 bases that match TRBD2. Germline V lookup: CDR1 SGHRS, CDR2 YFSETQ. The CDR3 extends over 14 amino acids. V dropped 2 bases and J dropped 7; count of bases not matched to a gene: 2. This CDR3 reads CASSFRLAGNEQFF. The DNA of the CDR3 is TGCGCCAGCAGCTTTCGACTAGCGGGGAATGAGCAGTTCTTC.

This clone has a handful of counts. V is TRBV18 and J is TRBJ2-2; perhaps TRBD1 as D (5 bases). Germline CDR1 KGHSH, CDR2 LQKENI. V lost 2 bases and J 3 bases, leaving 22 bases between the germline ends. The CDR3 spans 19 residues. CDR3 residues: CASSPTGGQQVVDTGELFF. The CDR3 nucleotides are TGTGCCAGCTCACCAACGGGTGGGCAACAGGTGGTCGACACCGGGGAGCTGTTTTTT.

The V call is TRBV7-2, the J call TRBJ2-3; TRBD2 agrees at 7 bases. The germline gives CDR1 SGHTA, CDR2 FQGNSA. The CDR3 runs 12 residues. V shed 5 bases and J 6 bases; nucleotides not matched to a gene: 2. CDR3 protein: CASSAGGDTQYF. CDR3 DNA: TGTGCCAGCAGCGCCGGGGGGGATACGCAGTATTTT.

The chain employs TRBV15 and TRBJ1-1; unclear D gene. V lost 1 base and J lost 3, with 6 bases in between. CDR1 and CDR2 from the germline V gene are LNHNV and YYDKDF (reference sequence). This CDR3 is 13 amino acids long. CDR3 sequence reads: CATSRGGHTEAFF. CDR3 in DNA: TGTGCCACCAGCAGAGGAGGTCACACTGAAGCTTTCTTT.

The chain carries TRBV2 and TRBJ1-5; a possible D gene is TRBD1 (6 bases). The CDR3 extends over 15 amino acids. The germline gives CDR1 SNHLY, CDR2 FYNNEI. V was cut by 5 bases and J by 0 bases, with 11 bases left in between. CDR3 in amino acids: CASSLAGDSNQPQHF. As DNA, the CDR3 is TGTGCCAGCAGTTTGGCAGGGGATAGCAATCAGCCCCAGCATTTT.

In its sample, this clone was seen a few times. CDR3 residues: CASSVGEGRGETQYF. CDR3 bases: TGTGCCAGCAGCGTAGGTGAGGGGCGAGGAGAGACCCAGTACTTC. The gene calls are TRBV9 and TRBJ2-5; D is perhaps TRBD1 or TRBD2 (5 bases each). The CDR3 spans 15 residues. V lost 0 bases and J 4 bases, leaving 13 bases between the germline ends. Germline CDR1 reads SGDLS; CDR2 reads YYNGEE.

The V and J genes are TRBV7-2 and TRBJ2-2; D perhaps matches TRBD2 (5 bases). V was pared by 3 bases and J by 0 bases, with 5 bases between. Per germline, CDR1 SGHTA and CDR2 FQGNSA. The CDR3 loop spans 14 amino acids. CDR3 residues: CASSFSANTGELFF. In DNA, the CDR3 is TGTGCCAGCAGCTTTAGCGCGAACACCGGGGAGCTGTTTTTT.

The gene calls are TRBV7-2 and TRBJ2-2, with 10 bases matching TRBD2. Per germline, CDR1 SGHTA and CDR2 FQGNSA. The CDR3 runs 17 residues. Trimming at V came to 2 bases and at J to 0 bases, leaving 3 bases not matched to a gene. The CDR3 DNA is TGTGCCAGCAGCTTACGACTAGCGGGCACGAACACCGGGGAGCTGTTTTTT. It codes for CASSLRLAGTNTGELFF.

DNA of the CDR3: TGTGCCAGCAGCCCTAGCTTGGTAAGACTTCAAGCTTTCTTT. Residues: CASSPSLVRLQAFF. V gene TRBV7-2 combines with J gene TRBJ1-1; D is uncertain. Germline loops: CDR1 SGHTA, CDR2 FQGNSA. The V gene lost 5 bases and the J gene lost 9 bases, with 19 bases spanning the gap. The CDR3 runs to 14 residues. The full variable domain, rest sourced from reference TRBV7-2 and TRBJ1-1, is GAGVSQSPSNKVTEKGKDVELRCDPISGHTALYWYRQSLGQGLEFLIYFQGNSAPDKSGLPSDRFSAERTGGSVSTLTIQRTQQEDSAVYLCASSPSLVRLQAFFGQGTRLTVV.

The V gene is TRBV6-1, the J gene TRBJ1-1; tentatively, D is TRBD1 (6 bases). CDR1 is MNHNS and CDR2 is SASEGT in the germline V gene. This CDR3 is 13 amino acids long. Trimming took 6 bases from V and 4 from J, leaving 12 bases between them. Here the CDR3 DNA reads TGTGCCAGCAGCGTACAGGGCGTCACTGAAGCTTTCTTT. Translation: CASSVQGVTEAFF.

The chain employs TRBV20-1 and TRBJ2-4; D not resolved. V lost 3 bases, J lost 7 bases, and 7 bases lay in between. CDR3 length equals 11 residues. The V gene's germline CDR1 is DFQATT and CDR2 SNEGSKA (reference sequence). The CDR3 loop reads CSASLANIQYF. The CDR3 DNA follows: TGCAGTGCTAGCCTCGCCAACATTCAGTACTTC.

This clone has just a few counts. The gene calls are TRBV7-9 and TRBJ1-1; no clear D gene. Germline V gene lookup returns CDR1 SEHNR and CDR2 FQNEAQ (reference sequence). V dropped 1 base and J dropped 3 bases, with 6 bases sitting between them. This CDR3 has 13 amino acids. DNA of the CDR3: TGTGCCAGCAGCTTAGTGGGAGACACTGAAGCTTTCTTT. It yields the protein CASSLVGDTEAFF.

This clone came up a few times. The gene calls are TRBV7-2 and TRBJ2-3; 7 bases align to TRBD2. Germline-derived CDR1 and CDR2 are SGHTA and FQGNSA. V was clipped by 1 base and J by 5 bases; unmatched bases: 6. The CDR3 is 15 amino acids. The CDR3 DNA reads TGTGCCAGCAGCTTAGGCCAAGCGGGAAGAGATACGCAGTATTTT. It encodes CASSLGQAGRDTQYF.

Of note for this clone: Other DNA variants within this sample encode the same CDR3. The CDR3 spells CASSPQSTDTQYF. The CDR3 nucleotides are TGTGCCAGCTCACCCCAAAGCACAGATACGCAGTATTTT. J is TRBJ2-3 and V is TRBV18; D is unclear. CDR1 and CDR2 from the germline V gene are KGHSH and LQKENI. V was shortened by 3 bases and J by 0 bases, with 4 bases between the two germline ends. The CDR3 sequence is 13 residues long.

This clone was counted a few times. Here the CDR3 DNA reads TGTGCCAGCAGGGGGAGGGGCGAGCAGTACTTC. This encodes CASRGRGEQYF. The rearrangement joins TRBV25-1 to TRBJ2-7; the match to TRBD2 covers 7 bases. Germline CDR1 MGHDK, CDR2 SYGVNS. The CDR3 loop spans 11 amino acids. The ends lost 6 bases at V and 6 bases at J; junction bases unmatched: 2.

This clone was detected a few times. The chain carries TRBV7-9 and TRBJ2-3; D is perhaps TRBD2 (6 bases). The CDR3 has 13 amino acids. The germline V and J ends were trimmed by 5 bases and 4 bases, with 10 bases remaining between them. From germline, CDR1 is SEHNR and CDR2 FQNEAQ (reference sequence). The DNA for the CDR3 is TGTGCCAGCAGCCTCGGGGAGGCAGATACGCAGTATTTT. Translation: CASSLGEADTQYF.

The genes are TRBV30 and TRBJ2-7; 7 bases agree with TRBD2. V lost 3 bases to trimming and J lost 5 bases; unmatched junction nucleotides: 10. This CDR3 is built from 14 residues. The germline gives CDR1 GTSNPN, CDR2 SVGIG (reference sequence). DNA of the CDR3: TGTGCCTGGAGAGCGGGACGCGGTGCGGACGAGCAGTACTTC. Protein sequence: CAWRAGRGADEQYF. The full variable domain, completed using reference TRBV30 and TRBJ2-7, is SQTIHQWPATLVQPVGSPLSLECTVEGTSNPNLYWYRQAAGRGLQLLFYSVGIGQISSEVPQNLSASRPQDRQFILSSKKLLLSDSGFYLCAWRAGRGADEQYFGPGTRLTVT.

In its sample, this clone was seen a few times. The J gene is TRBJ1-2, the V gene TRBV5-1, with 7 bases aligning to TRBD1. CDR3 length equals 13 residues. With V trimmed by 0 bases and J by 7 bases, 3 bases remained unmatched. Germline assignment: CDR1 SGHRS and CDR2 YFSETQ. CDR3: CASSLDRGSGYTF. CDR3 in DNA: TGCGCCAGCAGCTTGGACAGGGGAAGTGGCTACACCTTC.

The chain carries TRBV7-9 and TRBJ1-2, with D unclear. V dropped 3 bases and J dropped 4 bases, with 15 bases sitting between them. This CDR3 spans 15 amino acids. Germline values: CDR1 SEHNR, CDR2 FQNEAQ (reference sequence). In DNA, the CDR3 is TGTGCCAGCAGCTTCGCCTCTGGGCAGACCTATGGCTACACCTTC. Residues: CASSFASGQTYGYTF.

This chain connects TRBV29-1 to TRBJ2-6; 9 positions agree with TRBD1. The CDR3 sequence is 16 residues long. The V gene end was trimmed by 7 bases and the J gene end by 1 base; junction bases not matched to a gene: 8. The germline V gene has CDR1 SQVTM and CDR2 ANQGSEA. The CDR3 nucleotides read TGCAGCGCTTCCGGGACAGGGCTATCTGGGGCCAACGTCCTGACTTTC. It codes for CSASGTGLSGANVLTF.

This clone was counted a few times. The chain uses TRBV2 and TRBJ2-5; D may be TRBD2 (6 bases). Germline V lookup: CDR1 SNHLY, CDR2 FYNNEI. The V gene lost 0 bases and the J gene lost 7 bases, with 12 bases spanning the gap. The CDR3 has 14 residues. For the CDR3, the DNA is TGTGCCAGCAGTGAAGCGCGGCAGGGAGGGACCCAGTACTTC. It specifies CASSEARQGGTQYF.

The rearrangement joins TRBV18 to TRBJ2-7; the D gene is possibly TRBD1 (6 bases). Trimming removed 1 base at V and 6 bases at J, with 10 bases between. The CDR3 runs to 13 residues. Germline CDR1 and CDR2: KGHSH and LQKENI. CDR3 amino acids: CASSPLQGFEQYF. CDR3 in DNA: TGTGCCAGCTCACCACTACAGGGCTTCGAGCAGTACTTC.

The rearrangement joins TRBV5-4 to TRBJ2-7; D perhaps matches TRBD1 (6 bases). V lost 4 bases and J 4 bases, leaving 12 bases between the germline ends. The CDR3 sequence is 13 residues long. The germline V gene has CDR1 SGHNT and CDR2 YYREEE (reference sequence). The CDR3 DNA follows: TGTGCCAGCAGCCCCGGACAGAAATACGAGCAGTACTTC. Its translation: CASSPGQKYEQYF.

This rearrangement joins TRBV29-1 to TRBJ1-2, with a tentative D call TRBD1 (5 bases). The CDR3 has 13 amino acids. V lost 4 bases, J lost 5 bases, and 14 bases lay in between. Looked up from germline, CDR1 is SQVTM and CDR2 is ANQGSEA. The CDR3: CSVGLATAYGYTF. The DNA of the CDR3 is TGCAGCGTTGGTTTGGCGACAGCTTATGGCTACACCTTC.

The chain couples TRBV4-3 to TRBJ2-1, with 8 bases aligning to TRBD1. CDR1 LGHNA and CDR2 YSLEER come from the germline V gene. The CDR3 totals 18 residues. With V trimmed by 4 bases and J by 5 bases, 16 bases remained unmatched. The CDR3 DNA reads TGCGCCAGCAGCCTATACCCCTCAGGACAGGGTGTGAACAATGAGCAGTTCTTC. Amino acid sequence: CASSLYPSGQGVNNEQFF.

This clone has just a few counts. The chain carries TRBV6-5 and TRBJ1-1, with D maybe TRBD1 (5 bases). CDR1 is MNHEY, CDR2 SVGAGI, per germline. The length of the CDR3 is 13 residues. The ends were cut back, 2 bases at V and 5 bases at J, with 9 bases in the middle. CDR3: CASSYLGGTEAFF. CDR3 nucleotide sequence: TGTGCCAGCAGTTACCTGGGGGGGACTGAAGCTTTCTTT.

This chain links TRBV19 with TRBJ1-1; D not certain. The V gene's germline CDR1 is LNHDA and CDR2 SQIVND (reference sequence). The CDR3 is 13 residues long. V lost 5 bases and J 0 bases, leaving 7 bases between the germline ends. CDR3 sequence (DNA): TGTGCCAGTAGTGGGAGAGTGAACACTGAAGCTTTCTTT. This gives the protein CASSGRVNTEAFF.

This clone has a count of ten or more. The genes are TRBV25-1 and TRBJ2-7, with D possibly TRBD1 on 5 matching bases. Germline CDR1 is MGHDK and CDR2 is SYGVNS. This CDR3 has 14 residues. V gave up 3 bases and J gave up 2 bases, with 11 bases separating them. In DNA, the CDR3 is TGTGCCAGCAGTGATACAGGTGGGACCTACGAGCAGTACTTC. This encodes CASSDTGGTYEQYF.

This clone was counted only a few times. The chain combines TRBV19 with TRBJ1-1; no reliable D call. V lost 7 bases, J lost 6 bases, and 15 bases lay in between. CDR3 length: 13 amino acids. CDR1 is LNHDA, CDR2 SQIVND, per germline (reference sequence). The CDR3 DNA is TGTGCCAGTAATTGGAGGGTCTCGGCTGAAGCTTTCTTT. As protein: CASNWRVSAEAFF. Drawing the rest from reference TRBV19 and TRBJ1-1, the complete variable domain is DGGITQSPKYLFRKEGQNVTLSCEQNLNHDAMYWYRQDPGQGLRLIYYSQIVNDFQKGDIAEGYSVSREKKESFPLTVTSAQKNPTAFYLCASNWRVSAEAFFGQGTRLTVV.

This clone was seen more than once but under ten times. The rearrangement links TRBV7-2 to TRBJ2-2, with D unresolved. This CDR3 comprises 15 residues. The V end was cut by 6 bases, the J end by 5 bases, with 16 bases between. Germline V gene sequence: CDR1 SGHTA, CDR2 FQGNSA. This CDR3 reads CASSPLRRDTGELFF. The DNA for the CDR3 is TGTGCCAGCAGTCCGCTCCGGCGAGATACCGGGGAGCTGTTTTTT.

As regards this clone: The sample has other DNA sequences that encode this CDR3 too. The chain recombines TRBV12-5 with TRBJ2-5; 10 nucleotides align to TRBD1. Trimming removed 5 bases from V and 0 bases from J; junction bases left unmatched: 3. The CDR3 sequence is 15 residues long. Germline CDR1 reads LGHNT; CDR2 reads FRNRAP. The CDR3 region has the DNA TGTGCTAGTGGTCCGGGACAGGGGTACCAAGAGACCCAGTACTTC. Translating gives CASGPGQGYQETQYF. The full variable domain, its missing parts supplied by reference TRBV12-5 and TRBJ2-5, is DARVTQTPRHKVTEMGQEVTMRCQPILGHNTVFWYRQTMMQGLELLAYFRNRAPLDDSGMPKDRFSAEMPDATLATLKIQPSEPRDSAVYFCASGPGQGYQETQYFGPGTRLLVL.

The V call is TRBV10-3, the J call TRBJ2-7, with D possibly matching TRBD1 (6 bases). This CDR3 region has 13 residues. CDR1 is ENHRY and CDR2 is SYGVKD in the germline V gene. The germline V and J ends were trimmed by 7 bases and 5 bases, with 15 bases remaining between them. For the CDR3, the DNA is TGTGCCATCACTGATGGGGGCCGGGACGAGCAGTACTTC. It codes for CAITDGGRDEQYF.